Sequencing of this TCR beta chain was carried out in a study of blood T cells in healthy people across ages. Study results and caveats: A strong correlation was seen between TCR beta diversity and naive T cell percentage.

Points on this clonotype: Its antigen is not known.

Each sample gave at least 6.5 million isolated PBMCs. Next came a second PCR, run for about 6 to 12 cycles, which used a sample-barcoded 5' primer along with a J-beta primer mix. All samples gave at least 2.5 million CDR3-containing paired-end reads. TCRdb re-called the 5' RACE reads through MiXCR, storing one row per CDR3 protein. Here the sample spans some 800,000 distinct CDR3 sequences, roughly 44% being singletons. This TCR came from a man aged 60 to 75 in good health. The sequenced material came from blood.

Here the CDR3 reads CASSRELLAGVGFTQYF. DNA of the CDR3: TGCGCCAGCAGCCGAGAACTACTAGCGGGGGTGGGGTTTACGCAGTATTTT. The V gene is TRBV4-1, the J gene TRBJ2-3, with 11 bases that match TRBD2. This CDR3 region has 17 residues. CDR1 and CDR2 (germline): MGHRA, YSYEKL. The ends lost 4 bases at V and 8 bases at J; junction bases unmatched: 14.